This is a list of T cell receptor beta chains from one sample in a study of shared clonotypes between healthy human individuals. Method: immunoSEQ multiplex PCR; TCRdb's copy keeps in-frame clones and lacks some. The sample carries over 2 million clones, 85% to 95% recorded once. Sequenced material: naive CD4+ T cells sorted from blood. The receptors here all came from a man in his late teens or twenties in good health. Each CDR3 is given with its conserved first and last residue.

V gene: TRBV9
CDR3 length: 15
CDR3 protein: CASSSPGTGTYGYTF

V gene: TRBV28
CDR3 length: 15
CDR3 protein: CASSRQGAGNSPLHF

V gene: TRBV7-9
CDR3 length: 18
CDR3 protein: CASSGTRTGAYSNQPQHF

V gene: TRBV7-2
CDR3 length: 13
CDR3 protein: CASSRDFTDTQYF

V gene: TRBV19
CDR3 length: 16
CDR3 protein: CASSAPTGFPTDTQYF

V gene: TRBV28
CDR3 length: 15
CDR3 protein: CASSGGQLHLFEAFF

V gene: TRBV7-9
CDR3 length: 14
CDR3 protein: CASSFGLATDTQYF

V gene: TRBV19
CDR3 length: 16
CDR3 protein: CASSIVQGRGSEPQHF

V gene: TRBV9
CDR3 length: 12
CDR3 protein: CASSVDRDTQYF

V gene: TRBV4-1
CDR3 length: 16
CDR3 protein: CASSQFGGRGVETQYF

V gene: TRBV29-1
CDR3 length: 14
CDR3 protein: CSVGLGPYSDTQYF

V gene: TRBV5-1
CDR3 length: 14
CDR3 protein: CASSPGQATDTQYF

V gene: TRBV19
CDR3 length: 16
CDR3 protein: CASSDPLLRDNSPLHF

V gene: TRBV2
CDR3 length: 12
CDR3 protein: CASRTGGNGYTF

V gene: TRBV5-1
CDR3 length: 18
CDR3 protein: CASRPGLAGPSSYNEQFF

V gene: TRBV19
CDR3 length: 16
CDR3 protein: CASSKSPGGESYEQYF

V gene: TRBV6-5
CDR3 length: 13
CDR3 protein: CASSYGERYEQYF

V gene: TRBV11-2
CDR3 length: 16
CDR3 protein: CASSADRSSGANVLTF

V gene: TRBV2
CDR3 length: 17
CDR3 protein: CASRGLDREIFTDTQYF

V gene: TRBV10-3
CDR3 length: 16
CDR3 protein: CAISESTGAGENTQYF

V gene: TRBV29-1
CDR3 length: 12
CDR3 protein: CSVEAGANVLTF

V gene: TRBV2
CDR3 length: 16
CDR3 protein: CASSAALSGGASAQYF

V gene: TRBV5-1
CDR3 length: 16
CDR3 protein: CASSLGTGPSLYGYTF

V gene: TRBV4-3
CDR3 length: 15
CDR3 protein: CASSQAAGSQETQYF

V gene: TRBV5-8
CDR3 length: 17
CDR3 protein: CASLGPGSSGSWYEQYF

V gene: TRBV6-6
CDR3 length: 16
CDR3 protein: CASSYKAGGPTDTQYF

V gene: TRBV29-1
CDR3 length: 11
CDR3 protein: CSVRDRGGYTF

V gene: TRBV4-1
CDR3 length: 17
CDR3 protein: CASSQDRTVEAKNIQYF

V gene: TRBV7-9
CDR3 length: 11
CDR3 protein: CASSLVLEAFF

V gene: TRBV7-2
CDR3 length: 17
CDR3 protein: CASSEGLAGGRTDTQYF

V gene: TRBV11-2
CDR3 length: 17
CDR3 protein: CASSQEPDKPGNQPQHF

V gene: TRBV7-9
CDR3 length: 15
CDR3 protein: CASSSSASSYNEQFF